One sample yielded the 7 T cell receptor beta chains listed below, sequenced in a study of T cells in Graves' hyperthyroidism and ophthalmopathy (dated by TCRdb to between 2018 and 2020). Libraries were prepared through multiplex PCR. Sequencing was performed on an Illumina HiSeq 2000. TCR beta CDR3 regions were amplified from RNA transcripts. A first-round RT-PCR of the TCR CDR3 used the HTBI primer set with the Qiagen OneStep RT-PCR kit. TCRdb reprocessing: public reads trimmed at Q25 with fastp, clones called with MiXCR, in-frame beta chains kept. Identical CDR3 proteins give one entry, which carries the most common genes and DNA. For this sample there are about 620,000 distinct CDR3 sequences; around 15% appear just once. The biggest ten clones account for 3.8% of the sample. The sequencing sample was made of blood. The receptors stem from a young woman with Graves' hyperthyroidism.

The CDR3 is CASSLARLAGGPDEQYF. Here the CDR3 DNA reads TGTGCCAGCAGCTTAGCTCGGCTAGCGGGAGGGCCGGATGAGCAGTACTTC. The rearrangement uses TRBV7-2 and TRBJ2-7; 12 bases are shared with TRBD2. V was clipped by 0 bases and J by 7 bases; unmatched bases: 10. This CDR3 region has 17 residues. Germline CDR1 reads SGHTA; CDR2 reads FQGNSA.

This clonotype was seen ten or more times. The rearrangement joins TRBV7-2 to TRBJ2-1; 9 nucleotides match TRBD2. V lost 3 bases, J lost 10 bases, and 1 base stayed unmatched. Germline CDR1 SGHTA, CDR2 FQGNSA. This CDR3 comprises 12 residues. The CDR3 sequence is CASSFAGGEQFF. In DNA, the CDR3 is TGTGCCAGCAGCTTTGCGGGGGGGGAGCAGTTCTTC. Complete variable domain (other parts from reference TRBV7-2 and TRBJ2-1): GAGVSQSPSNKVTEKGKDVELRCDPISGHTALYWYRQSLGQGLEFLIYFQGNSAPDKSGLPSDRFSAERTGGSVSTLTIQRTQQEDSAVYLCASSFAGGEQFFGPGTRLTVL.

The chain is built from TRBV5-1 and TRBJ2-1, with TRBD1 as a possible D gene (5 bases). Looked up from germline, CDR1 is SGHRS and CDR2 is YFSETQ. The length of the CDR3 is 15 residues. V lost 0 bases to trimming and J lost 3 bases, with 10 bases between them. The CDR3 is CASSLEGSRYNEQFF. CDR3 DNA sequence: TGCGCCAGCAGCTTGGAGGGGTCCCGCTACAATGAGCAGTTCTTC.

This clonotype appeared a few times. The genes are TRBV11-2 and TRBJ2-7, with D perhaps given as TRBD1 or TRBD2 (5 bases each). The V gene's germline CDR1 is SGHAT and CDR2 FQNNGV. The CDR3 has 17 residues. The V and J ends lost 5 bases and 1 base respectively, with 21 bases between them. The CDR3, as DNA: TGTGCCAGCAGCCGAATCACCGGGGCCCGCAGGTCCTACGAGCAGTACTTC. This gives the protein CASSRITGARRSYEQYF. Full variable domain (outside the CDR3, taken from reference TRBV11-2 and TRBJ2-7): EAGVAQSPRYKIIEKRQSVAFWCNPISGHATLYWYQQILGQGPKLLIQFQNNGVVDDSQLPKDRFSAERLKGVDSTLKIQPAKLEDSAVYLCASSRITGARRSYEQYFGPGTRLTVT.

This clonotype turned up a few times. This chain uses TRBV30 with TRBJ2-3, with 7 nucleotides matching TRBD2. Losses at the gene ends were 5 bases for V and 0 bases for J; bases not matched to a gene: 8. This CDR3 region has 15 residues. Germline V CDR1 and CDR2: GTSNPN, SVGIG (reference sequence). Here the CDR3 reads CAWDPSGSSTDTQYF. Written as DNA, the CDR3 is TGTGCCTGGGACCCTAGCGGATCTAGCACAGATACGCAGTATTTT.

The V call is TRBV18, the J call TRBJ2-7; the match to TRBD2 covers 9 bases. In germline, CDR1 is KGHSH, CDR2 LQKENI. V gave up 2 bases and J gave up 0 bases; unmatched junction bases: 2. The CDR3 is made up of 15 amino acids. CDR3 sequence (DNA): TGTGCCAGCTCACCAGCTAGCGGGAACTCCTACGAGCAGTACTTC. Translating it yields CASSPASGNSYEQYF.

This clonotype has more than one count but fewer than ten. A much bigger clone sits one base away, suggesting this may be a read error. This chain joins TRBV2 and TRBJ2-3, with D possibly being TRBD1 (5 bases). The DNA end lines up better with TRBJ1-5; the J call may be wrong. The CDR3 length is 8 residues. Germline values: CDR1 SNHLY, CDR2 FYNNEI. CDR3 nucleotides: TGTGCCAGCGGGACGCAGCATTTT. Amino acid sequence: CASGTQHF.